This T cell receptor (beta chain) was profiled in a study of T cells in localized non-small cell lung cancer. General study findings and limits: Uninvolved nearby lung showed the greatest T cell clonality, exceeding that found in tumor.

Sequenced by immunoSEQ multiplex PCR; TCRdb stores in-frame clones only, minus some. The sample yields approximately 28,000 clones, around 81% seen once. The CDR3 has 20 amino acids. The germline V gene encodes CDR1 LGHNA and CDR2 YNFKEQ. Trimming removed 0 bases at V and 0 bases at J, with 18 bases between. Note on this clone: Its antigen is not identified.

The sequencing used peripheral blood mononuclear cells, collected before any cancer treatment. V usage is TRBV4-2 and J usage is TRBJ1-6; D may be TRBD1 (5 bases). This clonotype originated in a man aged 40 to 69 with stage III lung adenocarcinoma. For the CDR3, the DNA is TGTGCCAGCAGCCAAGATGTTCAGGGCCAATCCAGCTCCTATAATTCACCCCTCCACTTT. Translating gives CASSQDVQGQSSSYNSPLHF.